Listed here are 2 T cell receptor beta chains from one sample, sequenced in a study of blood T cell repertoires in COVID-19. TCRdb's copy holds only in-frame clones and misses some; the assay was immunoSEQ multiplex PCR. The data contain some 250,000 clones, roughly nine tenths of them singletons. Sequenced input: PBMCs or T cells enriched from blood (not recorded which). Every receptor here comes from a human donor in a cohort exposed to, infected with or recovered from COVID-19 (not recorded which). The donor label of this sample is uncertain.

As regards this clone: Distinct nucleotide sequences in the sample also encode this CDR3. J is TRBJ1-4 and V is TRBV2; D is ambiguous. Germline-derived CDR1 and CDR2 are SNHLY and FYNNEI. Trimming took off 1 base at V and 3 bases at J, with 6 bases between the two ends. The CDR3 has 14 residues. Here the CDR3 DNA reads TGTGCCAGCAGTGAAGGGCAGGCTAATGAAAAACTGTTTTTT. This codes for CASSEGQANEKLFF.

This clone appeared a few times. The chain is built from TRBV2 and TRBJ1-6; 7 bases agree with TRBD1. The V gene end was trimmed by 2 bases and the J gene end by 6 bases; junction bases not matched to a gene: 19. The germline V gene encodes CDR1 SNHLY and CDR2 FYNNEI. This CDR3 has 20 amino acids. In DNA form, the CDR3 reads TGTGCCAGCAGTGAATATCGTTCCGGGGCAGGGGGAGCCTCTAATTCACCCCTCCACTTT. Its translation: CASSEYRSGAGGASNSPLHF.